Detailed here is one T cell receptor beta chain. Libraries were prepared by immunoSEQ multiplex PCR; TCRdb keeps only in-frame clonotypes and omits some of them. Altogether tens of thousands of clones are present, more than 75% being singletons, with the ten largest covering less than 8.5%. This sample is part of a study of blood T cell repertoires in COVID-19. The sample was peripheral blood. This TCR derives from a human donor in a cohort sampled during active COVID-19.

CDR3: CASSLALSYEQYF. The CDR3 region has the DNA TGTGCCAGCAGTTTAGCGCTCAGTTACGAGCAGTACTTC. V gene TRBV12-3 or TRBV12-4 combines with J gene TRBJ2-7; no clear D gene. Trimming took 0 bases from V and 4 from J, leaving 7 bases between them. This CDR3 has 13 residues.